A selection of T cell receptor beta chains follows, all from one sample in a study of naive and memory T cell subsets. TCRdb redid the calling of the UMI-ligation and nested PCR reads with MiXCR, one entry per CDR3 protein. Here the sample spans about 120,000 distinct CDR3 sequences, 35% to 45% being singletons. Sequencing was performed on central memory CD4+ T cells from blood. Receptor source: a human donor in good health. CDR3s include the opening cysteine and the closing phenylalanine or tryptophan. The D gene is left open where the match is weak. Clone size is given for some rows only: seen once, a few or many times, or a class if the clone is expanded.

d_call: TRBD1
clone_size: NA
j_call: TRBJ2-7
v_call: TRBV6-6
cdr3_aa: CASSRTGVPYEQYF
cdr3_nt: TGTGCCAGCAGTAGGACAGGGGTTCCGTACGAGCAGTACTTC

d_call: TRBD1
clone_size: NA
j_call: TRBJ2-7
v_call: TRBV27
cdr3_aa: CASSKQGAEGFEQYF
cdr3_nt: TGTGCCAGCAGTAAACAGGGGGCGGAGGGGTTCGAGCAGTACTTC

d_call: NA
clone_size: NA
j_call: TRBJ1-1
v_call: TRBV2
cdr3_aa: CASLSRDPNTEAFF
cdr3_nt: TGTGCCAGCTTGAGCAGGGATCCGAACACTGAAGCTTTCTTT

d_call: NA
clone_size: many
j_call: TRBJ2-3
v_call: TRBV7-2
cdr3_aa: CASSLVGSDTQYF
cdr3_nt: TGTGCCAGCAGCTTAGTTGGGTCAGATACGCAGTATTTT

d_call: NA
clone_size: NA
j_call: TRBJ1-1
v_call: TRBV7-8
cdr3_aa: CASSTIQGRDTEAFF
cdr3_nt: TGTGCCAGCAGTACCATACAGGGTCGGGACACTGAAGCTTTCTTT

d_call: NA
clone_size: few
j_call: TRBJ2-7
v_call: TRBV6-5
cdr3_aa: CASRRGFEGSYEQYF
cdr3_nt: TGTGCCAGCAGGCGGGGTTTCGAGGGCTCCTACGAGCAGTACTTC

d_call: TRBD2
clone_size: NA
j_call: TRBJ2-1
v_call: TRBV6-5
cdr3_aa: CASSYISGTSGRIQFF
cdr3_nt: TGTGCCAGCAGTTACATTAGCGGGACTAGCGGGAGAATTCAGTTCTTC

d_call: TRBD2
clone_size: few
j_call: TRBJ2-3
v_call: TRBV13
cdr3_aa: CASSLGRLAGAGDTQYF
cdr3_nt: TGTGCCAGCAGCTTAGGCCGGCTAGCGGGAGCCGGAGATACGCAGTATTTT

d_call: NA
clone_size: few
j_call: TRBJ1-5
v_call: TRBV18
cdr3_aa: CASSEGPPRNQPQHF
cdr3_nt: TGTGCCAGCTCGGAGGGCCCCCCAAGGAATCAGCCCCAGCATTTT

d_call: NA
clone_size: NA
j_call: TRBJ1-2
v_call: TRBV5-6
cdr3_aa: CASSLSGNPNYGYTF
cdr3_nt: TGTGCCAGCAGCTTGTCAGGGAACCCTAACTATGGCTACACCTTC

d_call: TRBD2
clone_size: NA
j_call: TRBJ2-5
v_call: TRBV7-9
cdr3_aa: CASSLTGGAGKTQYF
cdr3_nt: TGTGCCAGCAGCTTAACGGGAGGGGCAGGAAAGACCCAGTACTTC

d_call: TRBD1
clone_size: few
j_call: TRBJ1-5
v_call: TRBV10-3
cdr3_aa: CAISDPRTGTGPQHF
cdr3_nt: TGTGCCATCAGTGATCCAAGGACAGGGACGGGGCCCCAGCATTTT

d_call: NA
clone_size: NA
j_call: TRBJ2-7
v_call: TRBV7-2
cdr3_aa: CASEPAGSYYEQYF
cdr3_nt: TGTGCCAGCGAACCGGCGGGAAGCTACTACGAGCAGTACTTC

d_call: NA
clone_size: few
j_call: TRBJ2-1
v_call: TRBV5-1
cdr3_aa: CASSWQGYSYNEQFF
cdr3_nt: TGCGCCAGCAGCTGGCAGGGATACTCCTACAATGAGCAGTTCTTC

d_call: NA
clone_size: NA
j_call: TRBJ2-6
v_call: TRBV13
cdr3_aa: CASSRKTSGANVLTF
cdr3_nt: TGTGCCAGCAGCCGCAAAACCTCTGGGGCCAACGTCCTGACTTTC

d_call: NA
clone_size: few
j_call: TRBJ1-5
v_call: TRBV7-9
cdr3_aa: CASSTSNQPQHF
cdr3_nt: TGTGCCAGCAGCACTTCCAATCAGCCCCAGCATTTT

d_call: TRBD1
clone_size: NA
j_call: TRBJ2-5
v_call: TRBV4-1
cdr3_aa: CASSHPVLSGTGKPQETQYF
cdr3_nt: TGCGCCAGCAGCCATCCGGTGCTTTCCGGGACAGGGAAACCCCAAGAGACCCAGTACTTC

d_call: NA
clone_size: few
j_call: TRBJ2-1
v_call: TRBV28
cdr3_aa: CASSLGLDPYNEQFF
cdr3_nt: TGTGCCAGCAGTTTAGGGCTAGATCCCTACAATGAGCAGTTCTTC